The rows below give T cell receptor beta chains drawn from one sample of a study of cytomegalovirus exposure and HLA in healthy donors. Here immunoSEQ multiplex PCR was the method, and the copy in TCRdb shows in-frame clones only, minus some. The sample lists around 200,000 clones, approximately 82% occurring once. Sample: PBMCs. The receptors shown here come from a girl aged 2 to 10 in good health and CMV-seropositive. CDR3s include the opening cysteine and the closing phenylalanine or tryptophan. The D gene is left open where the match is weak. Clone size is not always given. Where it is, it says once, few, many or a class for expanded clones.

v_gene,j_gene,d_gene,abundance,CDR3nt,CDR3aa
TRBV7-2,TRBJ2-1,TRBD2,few,TGTGCCAGCAGGATAGCGGGGGGTAACGGGGAGCAGTTCTTC,CASRIAGGNGEQFF
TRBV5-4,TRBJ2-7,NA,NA,TGTGCCAGCAGCTCCACCTCTCTACAGGGAAGTCCCTACGAGCAGTACTTC,CASSSTSLQGSPYEQYF
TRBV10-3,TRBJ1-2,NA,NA,TGTGCCATCTTTCAGGACAGCACCGGCTACACCTTC,CAIFQDSTGYTF
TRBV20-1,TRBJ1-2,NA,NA,TGCAGTGCCGACAGGCCGGGGGGCTACACCTTC,CSADRPGGYTF
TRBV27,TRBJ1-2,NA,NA,TGTGCCAGCAGTTTTAACATGCGGGGGCGGCGTGGCTACACCTTC,CASSFNMRGRRGYTF
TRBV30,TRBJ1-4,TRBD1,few,TGTGCCTGGAGTGTACAGGGGTGGGAAAAACTGTTTTTT,CAWSVQGWEKLFF
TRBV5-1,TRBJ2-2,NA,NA,TGCGCCAGCAGCTTGGCCGCGGGACTTAACACCGGGGAGCTGTTTTTT,CASSLAAGLNTGELFF
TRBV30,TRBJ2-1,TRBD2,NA,TGTGCCTGGAGTCCGAAGCCCGGACTAGCGGGAGTTTCCTACAATGAGCAGTTCTTC,CAWSPKPGLAGVSYNEQFF
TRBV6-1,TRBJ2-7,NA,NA,TGTGCCAGCAGTGAACCCCAGGGGTTTTCCTACGAGCAGTACTTC,CASSEPQGFSYEQYF
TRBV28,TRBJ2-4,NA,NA,TGTGCCAGCAGTTTAACAGGCTACAGCCCGGGGTACTTC,CASSLTGYSPGYF
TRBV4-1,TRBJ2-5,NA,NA,TGCGCCAGCAGCAAAGGACAGAACCAAGAGACCCAGTACTTC,CASSKGQNQETQYF
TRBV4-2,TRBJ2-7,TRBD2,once,TGTGCCAGCAGCCAAGAGGGTCGGACTAGCGGGAACGAGCAGTACTTC,CASSQEGRTSGNEQYF
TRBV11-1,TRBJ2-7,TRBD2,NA,TGTGCCAGCAGCTTTGGCGGGAGGTCCTACGAGCAGTACTTC,CASSFGGRSYEQYF
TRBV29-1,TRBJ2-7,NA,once,TGCAGCGTTGAAGAACACGGGGGAGACGACGAGCAGTACTTC,CSVEEHGGDDEQYF
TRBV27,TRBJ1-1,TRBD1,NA,TGTGCCAGCAGTTTAATTAGGGACAGGGATAACCAAGCTTTCTTT,CASSLIRDRDNQAFF
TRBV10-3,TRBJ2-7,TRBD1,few,TGTGCCATCAGTGAGTCAAGACAGGGATCCTACGAGCAGTACTTC,CAISESRQGSYEQYF
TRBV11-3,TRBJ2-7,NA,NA,TGTGCCAGCAGCTTTACGGGAGAACCCTACGAGCAGTACTTC,CASSFTGEPYEQYF
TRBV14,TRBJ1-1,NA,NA,TGTGCCAGCAGCCAAGTGGGGCAGGTGAACACTGAAGCTTTCTTT,CASSQVGQVNTEAFF
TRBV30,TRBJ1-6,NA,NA,TGTGCCTGGAGTGATTCGGGACATTCTTCACCCCTCCACTTT,CAWSDSGHSSPLHF
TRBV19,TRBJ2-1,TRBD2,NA,TGTGCCAGTAGTACGGGACTAGCGGGAGCCACTGAGCAGTTCTTC,CASSTGLAGATEQFF
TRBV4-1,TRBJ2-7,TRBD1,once,TGCGCCAGCAGCCAAGCGAAGGGCGACAGGGGTATCAACGAGCAGTACTTC,CASSQAKGDRGINEQYF
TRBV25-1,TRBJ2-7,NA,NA,TGTGCCAGCACGGGCAGGGCCCAAACCTACGAGCAGTACTTC,CASTGRAQTYEQYF
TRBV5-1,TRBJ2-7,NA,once,TGCGCCAGCAGCTTGAGGGGATACACCTACGAGCAGTACTTC,CASSLRGYTYEQYF
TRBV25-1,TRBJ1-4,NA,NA,TGTGCCAGCAGTGAGATCAGGGGAAGGAGGCGTAAACTGTTTTTT,CASSEIRGRRRKLFF
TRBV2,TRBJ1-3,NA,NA,TGTGCCAGTCACTCTGGAAACACCATATATTTT,CASHSGNTIYF
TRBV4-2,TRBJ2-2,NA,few,TGTGCCAGCAGCGACGGCAGGGCTAACGGGGAGCTGTTTTTT,CASSDGRANGELFF
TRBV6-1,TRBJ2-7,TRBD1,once,TGTGCCAGCAGGAGGACAGGGGGCTCATCCTACGAGCAGTACTTC,CASRRTGGSSYEQYF
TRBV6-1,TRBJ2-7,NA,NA,TGTGCCAGCAGTGCACAGGGTTTTACCTACGAGCAGTACTTC,CASSAQGFTYEQYF
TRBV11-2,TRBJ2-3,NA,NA,TGTGCCAGCAGGCGGGTTGGACGGACAGATACGCAGTATTTT,CASRRVGRTDTQYF
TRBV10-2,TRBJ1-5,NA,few,TGCGCCAGCAGTGAGCTCTCTCAGCCCCAGCATTTT,CASSELSQPQHF
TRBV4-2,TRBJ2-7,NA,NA,TGTGCCAGCAGCCAAGAATTAAGTAGACAGGACCTCTACGAGCAGTACTTC,CASSQELSRQDLYEQYF
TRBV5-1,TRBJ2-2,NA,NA,TGCGCCAGCAGCACTGATATCCGGGTGACCGGGGAGCTGTTTTTT,CASSTDIRVTGELFF
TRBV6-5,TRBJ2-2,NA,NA,TGTGCCAGCAGTTACGGTCGCTCTAGAACCGGGGAGCTGTTTTTT,CASSYGRSRTGELFF
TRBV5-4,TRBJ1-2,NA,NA,TGTGCCAGCAGCTTGGCGGGGGGAAATGGCTACACCTTC,CASSLAGGNGYTF
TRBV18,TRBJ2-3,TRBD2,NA,TGTGCCAGCACTGAGCGGGACGGGACAGATACGCAGTATTTT,CASTERDGTDTQYF
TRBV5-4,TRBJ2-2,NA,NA,TGTGCCAGCAGCTTGAGACCCAGCGCCGACACCGGGGAGCTGTTTTTT,CASSLRPSADTGELFF
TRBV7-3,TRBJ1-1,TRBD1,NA,TGTGCCAGCAGCTTGACCGGGACAGGGGTTCTGAACACTGAAGCTTTCTTT,CASSLTGTGVLNTEAFF